This TCR beta chain was captured by sequencing in a study of shared clonotypes between healthy human individuals. Study-wide points: Several donors showed sharing of about 4.8% of naive CD4 clonotypes. As a rule, naive subsets had a larger estimated richness than memory subsets.

This clone was seen more than once but under ten times. Its specificity is not known. The CDR3 covers 15 residues. Trimming pared 0 bases from V and 4 bases from J, leaving 10 bases between. Germline V CDR1 and CDR2: MNHNY, SVGAGI (reference sequence). Sorted subsets were amplified in replicate PCRs using around 0.2 ug DNA, tens of thousands of T cell genomes. The method was immunoSEQ multiplex PCR; TCRdb's version includes in-frame clones alone and lacks a portion of them. The data hold roughly 1,100,000 clones, with roughly 70% observed a single time. Sequenced: memory CD4+ T cells sorted from blood. Subset in this sample: CD45RA-negative fraction. The chain joins TRBV6-6 to TRBJ1-5, with unresolved D. The receptor was derived from a man between 18 and 29 years old in good health. The CDR3 protein is CASSYSSSPNQPQHF. The CDR3, as DNA: TGTGCCAGCAGTTACTCGTCCAGTCCAAATCAGCCCCAGCATTTT.